Listed below are T cell receptor beta chains from one sample, sequenced in a study of T cell responses to AZD1222 COVID-19 vaccine. Sequenced by immunoSEQ multiplex PCR; TCRdb stores in-frame clones only, minus some. The table records some 170,000 clones, approximately 88% of them present only once. Sequencing was performed on peripheral blood, taken on day 0 of AZD1222 vaccination. These receptors were obtained from an adult in good health. CDR3s leave out the opening cysteine and the closing phenylalanine or tryptophan. The size field is filled for only some rows; it gives once, few, many or a size class.

J: TRBJ2-5
size: .
V: TRBV7-2
CDR3: ASSFRLAVGGETQY

J: TRBJ2-3
size: .
V: TRBV4-3
CDR3: ASSPALGLTDTQY

J: TRBJ1-4
size: .
V: TRBV18
CDR3: ASSPGLGNEKLF

J: TRBJ1-1
size: .
V: TRBV19
CDR3: ASSVQGRTEAF

J: TRBJ1-6
size: .
V: TRBV27
CDR3: ASSPRQGSPLH

J: TRBJ1-1
size: few
V: TRBV5-6
CDR3: ASSLRPNTEAF

J: TRBJ2-7
size: .
V: TRBV7-9
CDR3: ASSLGQGPSGVN

J: TRBJ1-5
size: .
V: TRBV6-2/TRBV6-3
CDR3: ASSYPGTGTYSNQPQH

J: TRBJ2-3
size: few
V: TRBV24-1
CDR3: ATSDPGGHGGSDTQY

J: TRBJ1-1
size: .
V: TRBV28
CDR3: ASSTGSEAF

J: TRBJ1-1
size: .
V: TRBV5-1
CDR3: ASSFRTLNTEAF

J: TRBJ1-1
size: .
V: TRBV7-6
CDR3: ASSRGMGDTEAF

J: TRBJ1-4
size: .
V: TRBV4-2
CDR3: ASSQGRRGNEKLF

J: TRBJ2-7
size: .
V: TRBV19
CDR3: ASSPRTGAMVYEQY

J: TRBJ1-4
size: .
V: TRBV4-2
CDR3: ASSQETNEKLF

J: TRBJ1-3
size: .
V: TRBV28
CDR3: ASSLPTFGLLSSGNTIY

J: TRBJ2-7
size: .
V: TRBV19
CDR3: ASSIVLSLAGNEQY

J: TRBJ2-7
size: .
V: TRBV12-3/TRBV12-4
CDR3: ASSPMGYEQY

J: TRBJ2-1
size: .
V: TRBV10-2
CDR3: ASSRTSGSSYNEQF

J: TRBJ1-3
size: .
V: TRBV6-5
CDR3: ASRAGGYENTIY

J: TRBJ2-7
size: .
V: TRBV6-2/TRBV6-3
CDR3: ASSYLGQGLSYEQY

J: TRBJ2-7
size: .
V: TRBV6-5
CDR3: ASSPLGGNSYEQY

J: TRBJ1-6
size: .
V: TRBV27
CDR3: ASKSQVNSPLH

J: TRBJ2-1
size: .
V: TRBV6-5
CDR3: ASSSSSGGTYNEQF

J: TRBJ2-5
size: .
V: TRBV4-3
CDR3: ASSQDRIGETQY

J: TRBJ1-2
size: .
V: TRBV5-5
CDR3: ASRQMVGGADGYT

J: TRBJ2-7
size: .
V: TRBV6-5
CDR3: ASSTGWSYEQY

J: TRBJ2-7
size: once
V: TRBV19
CDR3: ASSIDPSYEQY

J: TRBJ2-1
size: .
V: TRBV4-1
CDR3: ASSQAPGQGYYNEQF

J: TRBJ2-2
size: once
V: TRBV11-3
CDR3: ASSSKAGGDTGELF

J: TRBJ2-2
size: once
V: TRBV5-4
CDR3: ASSWAGRGNTGELF

J: TRBJ1-1
size: .
V: TRBV6-5
CDR3: ASSSRGQGENTEAF

J: TRBJ1-1
size: .
V: TRBV5-1
CDR3: ASSLAGAFEAF

J: TRBJ1-2
size: .
V: TRBV6-5
CDR3: ASSYSDRVTDGYT

J: TRBJ1-1
size: .
V: TRBV7-9
CDR3: ASSLVVARSAQAF

J: TRBJ1-3
size: .
V: TRBV11-2
CDR3: ASSRLTYSGNTIY

J: TRBJ1-1
size: .
V: TRBV6-5
CDR3: ASTTYGGRTEAF

J: TRBJ2-1
size: .
V: TRBV3-1/TRBV3-2
CDR3: ASSPTRPGTFYNEQF

J: TRBJ1-2
size: .
V: TRBV6-6
CDR3: ASSYFPNYGYT

J: TRBJ2-7
size: few
V: TRBV28
CDR3: ASRTSYEQY

J: TRBJ1-6
size: .
V: TRBV18
CDR3: ASSYSSSPLH

J: TRBJ2-7
size: .
V: TRBV27
CDR3: ASSPLSFPGQLITYEQY

J: TRBJ1-2
size: once
V: TRBV30
CDR3: AWSVLGRAGYT

J: TRBJ1-1
size: .
V: TRBV7-3
CDR3: ASSPGQGVNTEAF

J: TRBJ2-7
size: .
V: TRBV5-1
CDR3: ASSSGLAESYEQY

J: TRBJ2-2
size: once
V: TRBV5-1
CDR3: ASSVPVSNTGELF

J: TRBJ2-7
size: .
V: TRBV7-2
CDR3: ASSLATDAPYEQY